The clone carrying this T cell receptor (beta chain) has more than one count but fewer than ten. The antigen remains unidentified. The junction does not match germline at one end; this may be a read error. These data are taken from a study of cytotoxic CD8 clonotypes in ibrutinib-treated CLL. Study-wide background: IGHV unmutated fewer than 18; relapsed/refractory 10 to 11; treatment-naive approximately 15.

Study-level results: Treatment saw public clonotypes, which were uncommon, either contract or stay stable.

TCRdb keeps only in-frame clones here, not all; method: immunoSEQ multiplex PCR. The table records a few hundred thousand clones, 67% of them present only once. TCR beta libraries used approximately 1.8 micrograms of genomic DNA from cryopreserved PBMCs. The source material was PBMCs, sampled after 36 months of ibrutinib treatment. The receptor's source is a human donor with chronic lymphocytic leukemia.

In DNA form, the CDR3 reads TGCAGTGCTAGCGGGAGGGTCTTC. Its protein product is CSASGRVF. V and J are TRBV20-1 and TRBJ2-1; TRBD2 matches at 8 bases. The CDR3 is 8 amino acids. Germline V CDR1 and CDR2: DFQATT, SNEGSKA (reference sequence).